The present T cell receptor (beta chain) was sequenced within a study of T-cell memory formation after mild COVID-19. Study details: There were largely donor-specific TCR clusters. General observations from the study: Pre-infection memory already had some responding clones, implying cross-reactive memory joined. There was no confirmation that second-wave clones peaking on day 37 were SARS-CoV-2 specific.

CDR1 and CDR2 (germline): ENHRY, SYGVKD. J gave up 0 bases and V 8 bases, and 6 bases lay outside the gene matches. The CDR3 is made up of 16 amino acids. 5'RACE with constant-segment primers yielded barcoded, UMI-tagged TCR alpha and TCR beta cDNA libraries. TCRdb re-analysed the 5' RACE reads in MiXCR, keeping a single row per CDR3 protein. Among over 300,000 distinct CDR3 sequences, 20% to 25% were seen once, and the ten largest hold roughly 23%. To note about this clonotype: Antigen specificity is unknown.

The chain recombines TRBV10-3 with TRBJ2-2; 10 nucleotides agree with TRBD2. Sequencing was performed on PBMCs or a T cell subset sorted from them (not recorded which). The TCR originated in a man aged 18-30 years who had mild COVID-19 (a few samples of this study predate the infection). Cell type and time point are not known. The CDR3 coding sequence is TGTGCCATCCTTGGTAGCGGGGGGACGAACACCGGGGAGCTGTTTTTT. This translates into CAILGSGGTNTGELFF.